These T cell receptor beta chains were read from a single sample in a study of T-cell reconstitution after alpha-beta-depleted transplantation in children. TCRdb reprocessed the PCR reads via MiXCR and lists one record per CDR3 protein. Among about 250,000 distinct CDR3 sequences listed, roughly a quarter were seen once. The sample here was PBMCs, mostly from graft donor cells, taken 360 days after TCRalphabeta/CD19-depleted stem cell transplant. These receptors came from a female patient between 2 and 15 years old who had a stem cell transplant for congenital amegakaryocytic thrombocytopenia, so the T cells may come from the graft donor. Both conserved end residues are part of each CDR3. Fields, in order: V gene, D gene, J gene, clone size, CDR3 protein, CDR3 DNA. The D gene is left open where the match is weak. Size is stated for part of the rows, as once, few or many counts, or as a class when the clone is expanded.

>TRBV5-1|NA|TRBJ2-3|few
CASSPYLGNEPDTQYF
TGCGCCAGCAGTCCTTACCTAGGGAATGAGCCAGATACGCAGTATTTT
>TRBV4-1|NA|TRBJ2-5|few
CASSRTRGYTETQYF
TGCGCCAGCAGCCGGACTAGGGGGTACACAGAGACCCAGTACTTC
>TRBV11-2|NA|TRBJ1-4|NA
CASSLVGAQNIEKLFF
TGTGCCAGCAGCTTAGTAGGGGCTCAGAACATTGAAAAACTGTTTTTT
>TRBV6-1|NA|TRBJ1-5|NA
CASSARPGQPQHF
TGTGCCAGCAGTGCCCGTCCGGGACAGCCCCAGCATTTT
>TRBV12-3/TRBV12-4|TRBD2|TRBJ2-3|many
CASTFWLAGHKDTQYF
TGTGCCAGCACCTTCTGGCTAGCGGGGCACAAGGATACGCAGTATTTT
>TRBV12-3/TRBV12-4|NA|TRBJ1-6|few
CASSFDSGGSPLHF
TGTGCCAGCAGTTTCGACAGCGGAGGATCACCCCTCCACTTT
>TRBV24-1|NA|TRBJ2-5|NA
CATSEPGGTQYF
TGTGCCACCAGTGAACCCGGGGGGACCCAGTACTTC
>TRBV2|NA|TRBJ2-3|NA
CASSVFSPGDTQYF
TGTGCCAGCAGTGTATTTAGTCCGGGAGATACGCAGTATTTT
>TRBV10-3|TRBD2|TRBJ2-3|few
CAIGGSGADTQYF
TGTGCCATCGGGGGTAGCGGGGCAGATACGCAGTATTTT
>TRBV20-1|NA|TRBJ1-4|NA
CSVTRRAEGDEKLFF
TGCAGTGTGACCCGCCGGGCCGAGGGCGATGAAAAACTGTTTTTT
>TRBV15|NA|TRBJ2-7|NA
CATSRVVDYEQYF
TGTGCCACCAGCAGAGTCGTAGACTACGAGCAGTACTTC
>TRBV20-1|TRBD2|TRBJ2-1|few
CSAKGLAGPRSYNEQFF
TGCAGTGCTAAAGGACTAGCGGGACCCCGTTCCTACAATGAGCAGTTCTTC
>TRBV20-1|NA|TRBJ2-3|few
CSARVPYTDTQYF
TGCAGTGCTAGAGTCCCTTACACAGATACGCAGTATTTT
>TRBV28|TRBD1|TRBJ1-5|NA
CASSKYRGNQPQHF
TGTGCCAGCAGTAAATACAGGGGTAATCAGCCCCAGCATTTT
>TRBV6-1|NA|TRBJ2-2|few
CASRRTPAGELFF
TGTGCCAGCAGGCGGACTCCCGCCGGGGAGCTGTTTTTT
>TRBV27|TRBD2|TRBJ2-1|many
CASSLLAGGYNEQFF
TGTGCCAGCAGCCTACTAGCGGGGGGGTACAATGAGCAGTTCTTC
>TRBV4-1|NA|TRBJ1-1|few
CASSRGDGGEAFF
TGCGCCAGCAGCCGGGGTGACGGGGGGGAAGCTTTCTTT
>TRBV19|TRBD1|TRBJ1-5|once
CASRDQGGQPQHF
TGTGCCAGTAGAGATCAGGGGGGACAGCCCCAGCATTTT
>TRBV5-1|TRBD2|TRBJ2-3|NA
CASSLGLAGGQGDTQYF
TGCGCCAGCAGCTTGGGACTAGCGGGGGGGCAGGGAGATACGCAGTATTTT
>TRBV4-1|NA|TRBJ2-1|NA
CASSQLRVSNEQFF
TGCGCCAGCAGCCAACTCAGGGTCTCCAATGAGCAGTTCTTC
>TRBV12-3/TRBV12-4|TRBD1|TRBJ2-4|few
CASSPTGAKNIQYF
TGTGCCAGCAGCCCGACAGGGGCCAAAAACATTCAGTACTTC
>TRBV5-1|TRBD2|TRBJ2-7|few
CASSLERGSYEQYF
TGCGCCAGCAGCTTGGAGCGGGGTTCCTACGAGCAGTACTTC
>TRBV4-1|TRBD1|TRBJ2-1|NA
CASSPIQGANNEQFF
TGCGCCAGCAGCCCTATCCAGGGGGCAAACAATGAGCAGTTCTTC
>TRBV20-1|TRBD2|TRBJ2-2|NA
CSAQRTSGGASTGELFF
TGCAGTGCCCAGCGGACTAGCGGGGGGGCGAGCACCGGGGAGCTGTTTTTT
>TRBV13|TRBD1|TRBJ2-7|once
CASSLRDRQFEQYF
TGTGCCAGCAGCCTCCGGGACAGGCAATTCGAGCAGTACTTC
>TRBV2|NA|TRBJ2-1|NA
CAPKGSAVGYNEQFF
TGTGCCCCCAAAGGGTCGGCAGTTGGGTACAATGAGCAGTTCTTC
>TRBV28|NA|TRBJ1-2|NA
CASRPPSGGYGYTF
TGTGCCAGCAGGCCCCCCTCTGGGGGCTATGGCTACACCTTC
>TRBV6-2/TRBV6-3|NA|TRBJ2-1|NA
CASSYPHNEQFF
TGTGCCAGCAGTTACCCACACAATGAGCAGTTCTTC
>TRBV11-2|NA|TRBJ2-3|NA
CASTKSLTDTDTQYF
TGTGCCAGCACCAAAAGTCTCACAGACACAGATACGCAGTATTTT
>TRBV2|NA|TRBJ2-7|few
CASIQGGKPYEQYF
TGTGCCAGCATTCAGGGGGGGAAACCCTACGAGCAGTACTTC
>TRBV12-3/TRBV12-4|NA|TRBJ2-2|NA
CASSFILSFSTGELFF
TGTGCCAGCAGTTTCATCTTATCCTTTTCCACCGGGGAGCTGTTTTTT
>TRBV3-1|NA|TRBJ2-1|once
CASSPTRGKMSSYNEQFF
TGTGCCAGCAGCCCGACTAGGGGTAAGATGAGCTCCTACAATGAGCAGTTCTTC
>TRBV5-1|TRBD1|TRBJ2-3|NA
CASSLALLQGPKTDTQYF
TGCGCCAGCAGCTTGGCCCTACTACAGGGGCCAAAGACAGATACGCAGTATTTT
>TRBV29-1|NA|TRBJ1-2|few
CSAEGHSGPYGYTF
TGCAGCGCTGAGGGACACAGTGGGCCTTATGGCTACACCTTC
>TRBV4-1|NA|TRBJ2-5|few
CASSQLLTETQYF
TGCGCCAGCAGCCAACTCCTGACAGAGACCCAGTACTTC
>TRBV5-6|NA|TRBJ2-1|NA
CASSWIPGSEFNEQFF
TGTGCCAGCAGCTGGATCCCGGGATCAGAATTCAATGAGCAGTTCTTC
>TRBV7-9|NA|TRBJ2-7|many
CASSLQAYEQYF
TGTGCCAGCAGCTTACAGGCCTACGAGCAGTACTTC
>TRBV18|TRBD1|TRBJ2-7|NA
CASSPRGTGPREQYF
TGTGCCAGCTCACCACGAGGGACAGGGCCTCGGGAGCAGTACTTC
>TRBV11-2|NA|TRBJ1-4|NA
CASSRQGRTNEKLFF
TGTGCCAGCAGCCGCCAGGGGCGGACTAATGAAAAACTGTTTTTT
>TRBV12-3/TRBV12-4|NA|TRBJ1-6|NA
CASSQTGYNSPLHF
TGTGCCAGCAGTCAGACGGGCTATAATTCACCCCTCCACTTT
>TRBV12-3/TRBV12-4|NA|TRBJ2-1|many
CASSPGNEQFF
TGTGCCAGCAGTCCTGGGAATGAGCAGTTCTTC
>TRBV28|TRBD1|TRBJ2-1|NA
CASSFLGQGRNEQFF
TGTGCCAGCAGTTTTCTCGGACAGGGTCGGAATGAGCAGTTCTTC
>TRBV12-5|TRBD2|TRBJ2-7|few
CASGLLAGAYEQYF
TGTGCTAGTGGTTTGCTAGCGGGAGCCTACGAGCAGTACTTC
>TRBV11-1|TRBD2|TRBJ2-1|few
CASSFPGLAGSSYNEQFF
TGTGCCAGCAGCTTCCCGGGACTAGCGGGAAGCTCCTACAATGAGCAGTTCTTC
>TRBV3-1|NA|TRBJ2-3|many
CASSPFPRPGTDTQYF
TGTGCCAGCAGCCCCTTCCCTCGACCCGGCACAGATACGCAGTATTTT
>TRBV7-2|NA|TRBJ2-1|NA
CASTAGRVDNEQFF
TGTGCCAGCACCGCGGGTCGGGTGGACAATGAGCAGTTCTTC
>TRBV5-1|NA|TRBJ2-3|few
CASTDRTSTDTQYF
TGCGCCAGTACCGACAGGACTAGCACAGATACGCAGTATTTT
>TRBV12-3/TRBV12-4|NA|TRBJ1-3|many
CAQGGNTIYF
TGTGCCCAGGGTGGAAACACCATATATTTT
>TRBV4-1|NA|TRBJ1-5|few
CASSQDPGINQPQHF
TGCGCCAGCAGCCAAGATCCAGGGATTAATCAGCCCCAGCATTTT
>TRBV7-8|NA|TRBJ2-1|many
CASSLNDLGGEQFF
TGTGCCAGCAGCTTAAACGATTTAGGGGGTGAGCAGTTCTTC
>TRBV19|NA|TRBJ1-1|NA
CASRMGPNTEAFF
TGTGCCAGCAGGATGGGACCGAACACTGAAGCTTTCTTT
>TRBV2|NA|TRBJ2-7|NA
CASILPYEQYF
TGTGCCAGCATACTACCCTACGAGCAGTACTTC
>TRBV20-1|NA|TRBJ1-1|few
CSASNLLRTTEAFF
TGCAGTGCTAGTAATCTTCTTCGGACGACTGAAGCTTTCTTT